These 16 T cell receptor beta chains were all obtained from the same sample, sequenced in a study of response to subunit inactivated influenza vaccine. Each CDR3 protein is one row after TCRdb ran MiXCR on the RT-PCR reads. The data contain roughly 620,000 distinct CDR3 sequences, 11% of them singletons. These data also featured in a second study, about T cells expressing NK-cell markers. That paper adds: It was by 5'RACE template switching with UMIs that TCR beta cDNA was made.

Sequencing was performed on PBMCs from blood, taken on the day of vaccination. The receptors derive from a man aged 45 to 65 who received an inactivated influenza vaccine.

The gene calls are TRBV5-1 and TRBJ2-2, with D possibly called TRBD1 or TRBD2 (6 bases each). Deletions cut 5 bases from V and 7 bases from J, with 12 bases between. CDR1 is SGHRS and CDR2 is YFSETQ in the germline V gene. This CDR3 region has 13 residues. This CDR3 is CASRLRGDGELFF. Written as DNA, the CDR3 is TGCGCCAGCAGACTGAGGGGGGACGGGGAGCTGTTTTTT. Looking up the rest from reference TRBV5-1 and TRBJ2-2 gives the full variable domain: KAGVTQTPRYLIKTRGQQVTLSCSPISGHRSVSWYQQTPGQGLQFLFEYFSETQRNKGNFPGRFSGRQFSNSRSEMNVSTLELGDSALYLCASRLRGDGELFFGEGSRLTVL.

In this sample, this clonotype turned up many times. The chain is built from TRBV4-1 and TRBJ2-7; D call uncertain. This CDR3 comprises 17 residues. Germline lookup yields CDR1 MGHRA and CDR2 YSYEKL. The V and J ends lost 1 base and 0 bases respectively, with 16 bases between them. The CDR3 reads CASSQAGMRQLSYEQYF. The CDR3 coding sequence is TGCGCCAGCAGCCAAGCGGGCATGCGTCAACTCTCCTACGAGCAGTACTTC.

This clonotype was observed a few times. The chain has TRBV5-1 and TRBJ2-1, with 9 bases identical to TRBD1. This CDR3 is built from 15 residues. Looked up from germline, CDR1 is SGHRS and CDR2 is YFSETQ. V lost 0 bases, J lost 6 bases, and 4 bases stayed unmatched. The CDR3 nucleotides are TGCGCCAGCAGCTTGGCGGGGACAGGGCTCAATGAGCAGTTCTTC. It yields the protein CASSLAGTGLNEQFF.

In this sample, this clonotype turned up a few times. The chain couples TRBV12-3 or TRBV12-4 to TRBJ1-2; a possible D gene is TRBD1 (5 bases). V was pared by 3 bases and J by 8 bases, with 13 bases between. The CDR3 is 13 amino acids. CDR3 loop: CASSFRDPPGYTF. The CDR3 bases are TGTGCCAGCAGTTTCCGGGACCCCCCAGGCTACACCTTC.

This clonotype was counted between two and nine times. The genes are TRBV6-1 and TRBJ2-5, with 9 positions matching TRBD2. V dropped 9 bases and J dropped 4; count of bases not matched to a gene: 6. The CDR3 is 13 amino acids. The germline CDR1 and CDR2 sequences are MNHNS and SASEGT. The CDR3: CASSAGGTETQYF. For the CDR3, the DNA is TGTGCCAGTTCAGCGGGAGGAACAGAGACCCAGTACTTC.

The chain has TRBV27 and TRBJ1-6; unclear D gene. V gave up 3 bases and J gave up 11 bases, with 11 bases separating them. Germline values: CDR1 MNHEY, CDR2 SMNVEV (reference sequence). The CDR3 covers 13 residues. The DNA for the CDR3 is TGTGCCAGCAGTTTTCTAAGTAAAGCACCCCTCCACTTT. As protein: CASSFLSKAPLHF.

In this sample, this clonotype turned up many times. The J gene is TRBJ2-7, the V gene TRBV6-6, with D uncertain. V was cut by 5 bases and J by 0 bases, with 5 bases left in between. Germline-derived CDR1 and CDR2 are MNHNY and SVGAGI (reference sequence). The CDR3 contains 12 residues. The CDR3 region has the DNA TGTGCCAGCAGTCCCGTCTCCTACGAGCAGTACTTC. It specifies CASSPVSYEQYF.

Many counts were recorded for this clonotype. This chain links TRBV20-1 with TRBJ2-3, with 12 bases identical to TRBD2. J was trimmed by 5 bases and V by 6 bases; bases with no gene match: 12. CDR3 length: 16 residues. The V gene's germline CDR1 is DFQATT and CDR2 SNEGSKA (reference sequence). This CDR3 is CSAPSSGRGVRDTQYF. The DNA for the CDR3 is TGCAGTGCCCCGTCTAGCGGGAGGGGGGTTCGAGATACGCAGTATTTT.

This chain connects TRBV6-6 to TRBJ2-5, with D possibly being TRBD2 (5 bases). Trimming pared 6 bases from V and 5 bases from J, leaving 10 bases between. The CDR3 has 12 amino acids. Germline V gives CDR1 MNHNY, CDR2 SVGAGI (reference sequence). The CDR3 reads CASRAGGETQYF. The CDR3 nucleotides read TGTGCCAGCAGGGCGGGTGGGGAGACCCAGTACTTC.

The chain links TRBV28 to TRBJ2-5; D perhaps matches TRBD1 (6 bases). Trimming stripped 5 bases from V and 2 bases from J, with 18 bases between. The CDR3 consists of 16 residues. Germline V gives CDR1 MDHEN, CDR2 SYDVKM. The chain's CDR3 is CASSELDRTVQETQYF. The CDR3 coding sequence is TGTGCCAGCAGTGAATTAGATCGGACAGTTCAAGAGACCCAGTACTTC.

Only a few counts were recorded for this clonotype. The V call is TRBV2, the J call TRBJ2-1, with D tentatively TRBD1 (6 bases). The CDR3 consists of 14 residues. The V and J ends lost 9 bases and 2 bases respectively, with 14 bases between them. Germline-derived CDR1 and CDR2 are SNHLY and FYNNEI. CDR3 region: CASLTGNPYNEQFF. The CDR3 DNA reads TGTGCCAGTCTAACAGGGAACCCCTACAATGAGCAGTTCTTC.

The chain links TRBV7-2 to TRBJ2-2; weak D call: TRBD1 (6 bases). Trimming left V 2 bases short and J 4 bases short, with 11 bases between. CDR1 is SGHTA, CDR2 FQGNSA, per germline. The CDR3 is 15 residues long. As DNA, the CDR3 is TGTGCCAGCAGCTTATTGGGACAAACCACCGGGGAGCTGTTTTTT. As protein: CASSLLGQTTGELFF. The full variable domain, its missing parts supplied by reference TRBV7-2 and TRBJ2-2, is GAGVSQSPSNKVTEKGKDVELRCDPISGHTALYWYRQSLGQGLEFLIYFQGNSAPDKSGLPSDRFSAERTGGSVSTLTIQRTQQEDSAVYLCASSLLGQTTGELFFGEGSRLTVL.

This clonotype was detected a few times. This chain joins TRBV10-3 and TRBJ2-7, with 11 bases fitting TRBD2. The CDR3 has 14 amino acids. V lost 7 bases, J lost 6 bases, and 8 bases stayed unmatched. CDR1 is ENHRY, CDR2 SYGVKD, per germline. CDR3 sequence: CAITSGSGRVEQYF. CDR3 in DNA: TGTGCCATCACCAGCGGTAGCGGGAGGGTCGAGCAGTACTTC.

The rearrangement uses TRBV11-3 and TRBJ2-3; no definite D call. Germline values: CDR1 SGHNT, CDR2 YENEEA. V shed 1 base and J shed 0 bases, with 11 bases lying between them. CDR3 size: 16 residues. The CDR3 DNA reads TGTGCCAGCAGCTTAGGGGTGGATACTAGCACAGATACGCAGTATTTT. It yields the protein CASSLGVDTSTDTQYF.

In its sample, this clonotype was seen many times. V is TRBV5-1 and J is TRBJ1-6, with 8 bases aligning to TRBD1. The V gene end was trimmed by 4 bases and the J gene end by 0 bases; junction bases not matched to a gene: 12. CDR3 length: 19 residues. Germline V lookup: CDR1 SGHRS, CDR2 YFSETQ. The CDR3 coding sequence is TGCGCCAGCAGCCCAACTAACCGGGACAGGAGCTCCTATAATTCACCCCTCCACTTT. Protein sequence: CASSPTNRDRSSYNSPLHF.

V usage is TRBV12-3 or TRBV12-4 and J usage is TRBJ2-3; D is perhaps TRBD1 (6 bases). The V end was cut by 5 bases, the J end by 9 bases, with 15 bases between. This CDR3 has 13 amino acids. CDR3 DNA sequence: TGTGCCAGCAGTATCTACAGGGTTGGGACGCAGTATTTT. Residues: CASSIYRVGTQYF.